This TCR beta chain was identified during a study of T cell responses to AZD1222 COVID-19 vaccine (dated by TCRdb to about 2021). Regarding the study in general: TCR sequencing covered more than 230 trial participants: roughly 200 given two doses of AZD1222 and 26 given two doses of MenACWY control vaccine. Trial participants were enrolled by age into subgroups of 18-55, 56-69 and 70-plus years, and around 140, 26 and 57 TCR-sequenced participants, respectively, were included in these subgroups. Study-level results and caveats: Reportedly, almost half of the unique spike-specific TCRs recognized epitopes lying outside the regions that are mutated in the B.1.351 and B.1.1.7 variants. The whole spike protein was spanned by vaccine-associated CD4 TCRs, and dominant responses were seen in regions 160-218 and 743-854. Most participants were white British and females outnumbered males, and the authors suggested that clonal diversity may have been underestimated. Conclusions about previously exposed vaccinees are limited, since just a handful of AZD1222 recipients were seropositive for SARS-CoV-2 at baseline. After two AZD1222 doses, spike-specific TCR breadth and depth were significantly higher than at day 0 and than in MenACWY recipients. Because no samples from the day 14 peak response were available, repertoires could be characterized only after the peak T cell response. In the small 56-69-year group, the increase in depth fell short of significance, most likely because of low power.

The CDR3 regions of human TCRbeta chains were subjected to immunosequencing. The study's processing was this. TCRs in the repertoires were matched against a reference library of SARS-CoV-2-specific TCRs that had been generated with the MIRA antigen-specificity platform. Breadth was defined as the fraction of unique TCRs that were SARS-CoV-2-associated. Depth was defined as the fraction of total T cells that were SARS-CoV-2-associated. Using the MIRA data, each spike-specific TCR was assigned both to the spike region to which the TCR was reactive and to a CD4 or CD8 class. Log10-transformed breadth and depth values were compared by one-way ANOVA with Sidak's multiple comparisons tests. This is the immuneACCESS table as TCRdb keeps it, with only in-frame sequences that have V and J called. A part of the clones is gone; compared with another copy, unresolved V genes explain less than half, and the rest is unexplained. V and J calls and clone size are given by that table; D and trimming were obtained from the DNA. The sample records about 47,000 clones, roughly 75% of which are singletons. Clones ranked in the top ten supply about a fifth of the sample.

What this sample's time point label stands for: about 28 days (+/-7) after the second vaccine dose. This sample's treatment or condition label indicates: meningococcal conjugate vaccine given as trial control. The vaccinee samples were drawn from two UK trials, COV001 and COV002, one of which was a single-blind randomized controlled phase 2/3 trial testing AZD1222 (ChAdOx1 nCoV-19) in healthy adults. For TCRbeta chain sequencing, PBMC samples from trial participants were taken at day 0 and at day 28 after the second dose. From a lookup of the germline V gene, CDR1 and CDR2 are SGHTA and FQGNSA. V and J lose 6 bases and 5 bases, and a span of 13 bases separates them. The CDR3 contains 13 residues, cysteine and phenylalanine counted. Just CDR3 DNA is preserved here, 39 bases in frame from base 1. About this clone itself: What this receptor recognizes is not known. Per-base qualities were not stored, and no clone one base away is much larger.

Sequences were derived from peripheral blood, sampled 28 days after the second dose of the MenACWY control vaccine. This sequence uses TRBV7-2 and TRBJ1-1, with the D segment identity uncertain. This receptor was taken from an adult who received the MenACWY meningococcal vaccine as a control. The sequenced DNA: TGTGCCAGCAGAGGGTTATGGGGTACTGAAGCTTTCTTT. Its translation reads: CASRGLWGTEAFF.